Included here is one T cell receptor (beta chain) sequence, with context. Method: immunoSEQ multiplex PCR; TCRdb's copy keeps in-frame clones and lacks some. Of 13,000 to 15,000 clones listed, 72% are singletons. The data stem from a study of T cells after somatic rescue of genetic block. The CDR3 consists of 16 residues. Trimming took off 5 bases at V and 0 bases at J, with 15 bases between the two ends. Per the germline V gene, CDR1 is SGHAT and CDR2 is FQNNGV. The J gene is TRBJ2-3, the V gene TRBV11-2, with D maybe TRBD2 (5 bases). Sequencing was done on a sample of peripheral blood mononuclear cells (PBMCs). This TCR came from a boy aged 5-17 years. The CDR3 coding sequence is TGTGCCAGCAGCCGGGGTTGGGCCTTTAGCACAGATACGCAGTATTTT. Amino acid sequence: CASSRGWAFSTDTQYF.